These T cell receptor beta chains were read from a single sample in a study of T cell changes during pregnancy in multiple sclerosis. TCRdb's copy holds only in-frame clones and misses some; the assay was immunoSEQ multiplex PCR. The sample has around 100,000 clones, almost 95% seen once. Source: peripheral blood, taken before pregnancy. The receptor set was obtained from a female donor with multiple sclerosis, enrolled in a pregnancy study. Each CDR3 is given with its conserved first and last residue. Fields, in order: clone size, V gene, D gene, J gene, CDR3 DNA, CDR3 protein. D genes are given only for firm matches. Rows may omit the clone size; those that give it use once, few, many or a size class.

>.|TRBV27|.|TRBJ2-7
TGTGCCAGCAGCCCCTGGGGCCCCGCGAGGAACGAGCAGTACTTC
CASSPWGPARNEQYF
>.|TRBV5-1|.|TRBJ1-3
TGCGCCAGCAGCTTGGCGCCGGAGGGAAACACCATATATTTT
CASSLAPEGNTIYF
>.|TRBV15|.|TRBJ2-2
TGTGCCACCAGCAGAGATCTAGATCCCCACACCGGGGAGCTGTTTTTT
CATSRDLDPHTGELFF
>.|TRBV9|TRBD2|TRBJ2-3
TGTGCCAGCAGCCTTGGGACTAAAAGGGATACGCAGTATTTT
CASSLGTKRDTQYF
>.|TRBV11-3|.|TRBJ2-2
TGTGCCAGCAGCTTAGTGTCGTTCGGGAGTATGCACACCGGGGAGCTGTTTTTT
CASSLVSFGSMHTGELFF
>.|TRBV28|.|TRBJ1-2
TGTGCCAGCAGTTACAGGGTTCACTATGGCTACACCTTC
CASSYRVHYGYTF
>.|TRBV19|TRBD1|TRBJ2-7
TGTGCCAGTAGTCCCCAGGACAGGGGTTACTCCTACGAGCAGTACTTC
CASSPQDRGYSYEQYF
>.|TRBV5-6|.|TRBJ2-3
TGTGCCAGCAGCTTGTTGGCTAGCATTGTTTCGCAGTATTTT
CASSLLASIVSQYF
>.|TRBV10-3|TRBD2|TRBJ2-3
TGTGCCACCCTAGCGGGGCTCACAGATACGCAGTATTTT
CATLAGLTDTQYF
>few|TRBV5-1|.|TRBJ2-7
TGCGCCAGCAGCTTGAGCCCCGGGGGCTCCTACGAGCAGTACTTC
CASSLSPGGSYEQYF
>.|TRBV5-1|.|TRBJ1-4
TGCGCCAGCAGCTATGGACAGTCTAATGAAAAACTGTTTTTT
CASSYGQSNEKLFF
>.|TRBV6-1|TRBD1|TRBJ2-7
TGTGCCAGCAGTGCGACAGGGGGCTGGGACGAGCAGTACTTC
CASSATGGWDEQYF
>once|TRBV5-6|.|TRBJ2-7
TGTGCCAGCAGCGCTATCCCAGAGGGGGACATATACTCCTACGAGCAGTACTTC
CASSAIPEGDIYSYEQYF
>.|TRBV4-1|.|TRBJ1-4
TGCGCCAGCAGCCAAGATCTGGGGCAGGGGAATGAAAAACTGTTTTTT
CASSQDLGQGNEKLFF
>.|TRBV7-8|.|TRBJ2-1
TGTGCCAGCAGCGCCCCGGGTCCCAATGAGCAGTTCTTC
CASSAPGPNEQFF
>.|TRBV30|TRBD2|TRBJ2-1
TGTGCCTGGAGTGTGGCTAGCGGCTACTACAATGAGCAGTTCTTC
CAWSVASGYYNEQFF
>.|TRBV11-3|TRBD2|TRBJ2-1
TGTGCCAGCAGCCCGACTAGCGGGAGGGCCGCTGAGCAGTTCTTC
CASSPTSGRAAEQFF
>.|TRBV5-4|TRBD1|TRBJ2-2
TGTGCCAGCAGCCGGGGACAGGGGGGCACCGGGGAGCTGTTTTTT
CASSRGQGGTGELFF
>once|TRBV5-6|TRBD1|TRBJ1-2
TGTGCCAGCAGCTTAGGGACAGGGGCTGGCAGTGGCTACACCTTC
CASSLGTGAGSGYTF
>.|TRBV27|.|TRBJ2-1
TGTGCCAGCAGTCTAGCCTCCTACTACAATGAGCAGTTCTTC
CASSLASYYNEQFF
>once|TRBV18|.|TRBJ2-7
TGTGCCAGCTCACGACGAGAGGGGGTCGAGCAGTACTTC
CASSRREGVEQYF
>.|TRBV15|.|TRBJ1-5
TGTGCCACCAGCAGAGACCTAACAGGGCAGCCCCAGCATTTT
CATSRDLTGQPQHF
>.|TRBV7-9|TRBD1|TRBJ1-1
TGTGCCAGCAGCTTAGTCCGCGTGAGGGACAGGGGGCTGTCGGAAGCTTTCTTT
CASSLVRVRDRGLSEAFF
>.|TRBV7-2|.|TRBJ2-7
TGTGCCAGCAGCTTAGGAGCGGATCTAAGCTACGAGCAGTACTTC
CASSLGADLSYEQYF
>.|TRBV4-1|.|TRBJ2-1
TGCGCCAGCAGCCAGATTGGGGACAACTCCTACAATGAGCAGTTCTTC
CASSQIGDNSYNEQFF
>.|TRBV27|.|TRBJ2-2
TGTGCCCTCCGGGATGGCACCGGGGAGCTGTTTTTT
CALRDGTGELFF
>.|TRBV10-2|TRBD2|TRBJ2-7
TGCGCCAGCGGACTAGGATCCTACGAGCAGTACTTC
CASGLGSYEQYF
>.|TRBV27|.|TRBJ1-2
TGTGCCAGCAGTAAGGGGACATCGCAGACCCTACTCGGAGATGGCTACACCTTC
CASSKGTSQTLLGDGYTF
>.|TRBV25-1|TRBD2|TRBJ2-7
TGTGCCAGCAGTGTGGGGGGGAACTCCTACTCCTACGAGCAGTACTTC
CASSVGGNSYSYEQYF
>.|TRBV4-1|TRBD2|TRBJ2-1
TGCGCCAGCAGCCAACTGGGACTAGTCTACAATGAGCAGTTCTTC
CASSQLGLVYNEQFF
>.|TRBV11-2|.|TRBJ1-5
TGTGCCAGCAGCTTGGCAGGGTCTGAGGATCAGCCCCAGCATTTT
CASSLAGSEDQPQHF
>.|TRBV5-1|.|TRBJ2-7
TGCGCCAGCAGCTTCGAAGGAGGGGACGAGCAGTACTTC
CASSFEGGDEQYF
>.|TRBV5-1|.|TRBJ1-2
TGCGCCAGCAGCTTGGCCGCACAGGACTATGGCTACACCTTC
CASSLAAQDYGYTF
>once|TRBV19|TRBD1|TRBJ2-5
TGTGCCAGTAGTCATCGACAGGGGGAAGAGACCCAGTACTTC
CASSHRQGEETQYF
>.|TRBV11-2|TRBD2|TRBJ2-1
TGTGCCAGCAGCTTACGGACTAGCGGGAGGGATGAGCAGTTCTTC
CASSLRTSGRDEQFF
>.|TRBV5-1|.|TRBJ1-2
TGCGCCAGCAGCTTGGATCCGGGAAACTATGGCTACACCTTC
CASSLDPGNYGYTF
>.|TRBV5-1|TRBD2|TRBJ2-3
TGCGCCAGCAGCTTGTCGCTAGCGGGAGCAGATACGCAGTATTTT
CASSLSLAGADTQYF
>.|TRBV4-1|.|TRBJ1-1
TGCGCCAGCAGCCACACGCATCTGGGGGAGGTGAACACTGAAGCTTTCTTT
CASSHTHLGEVNTEAFF
>.|TRBV27|.|TRBJ1-1
TGTGCCAGCAGATACAGGGCAGGGAACACTGAAGCTTTCTTT
CASRYRAGNTEAFF
>.|TRBV19|TRBD1|TRBJ1-2
TGTGCCAGCACCGACAGGGGCAAAGGCTACACCTTC
CASTDRGKGYTF
>.|TRBV4-3|.|TRBJ2-3
TGCGCCAGCAGCCGACGTGAGGGTTTCGCAGATACGCAGTATTTT
CASSRREGFADTQYF
>.|TRBV7-2|.|TRBJ2-2
TGTGCCAGCAGCTTAGTAAGAGGGTCGAACACCGGGGAGCTGTTTTTT
CASSLVRGSNTGELFF
>.|TRBV2|.|TRBJ2-5
TGTGCCAGTGGGGCCTCAGGAGGGTACCAAGAGACCCAGTACTTC
CASGASGGYQETQYF
>.|TRBV6-5|TRBD1|TRBJ2-5
TGTGCCAGCACAGGGACAGGGGGAGAGACCCAGTACTTC
CASTGTGGETQYF
>.|TRBV21-1|.|TRBJ2-7
TGTGCCAGCAGCAAAGACCAGCGGGAGCCGTTCCGCGAGCAGTACTTC
CASSKDQREPFREQYF
>few|TRBV12-5|TRBD1|TRBJ1-1
TGTGCTAGTGGTACCGGGACAGTCACTGAAGCTTTCTTT
CASGTGTVTEAFF
>.|TRBV7-2|.|TRBJ1-1
TGTGCCAGCAGCCACTCGAGGGTGGGAGCCACTGAAGCTTTCTTT
CASSHSRVGATEAFF
>.|TRBV7-3|TRBD1|TRBJ1-1
TGTGCCAGCAGCCAACAGGGGGCGGTAGGAACTGAAGCTTTCTTT
CASSQQGAVGTEAFF
>.|TRBV15|.|TRBJ1-1
TGTGCCACCAGCAGAGGGGGAGGGGAAGCTTTCTTT
CATSRGGGEAFF
>.|TRBV27|TRBD1|TRBJ2-1
TGTGCCAGCAGGCAGCGAGCTCAGGGGGTCTACAATGAGCAGTTCTTC
CASRQRAQGVYNEQFF
>.|TRBV19|TRBD2|TRBJ2-7
TGTGCCAGTAGTATAGAGGCTAGCGGCTACGAGCAGTACTTC
CASSIEASGYEQYF
>.|TRBV28|TRBD1|TRBJ2-7
TGTGCCAGCACCTGGACAGGGGGCGTCTACGAGCAGTACTTC
CASTWTGGVYEQYF
>.|TRBV4-3|TRBD2|TRBJ2-2
TGCGCCAGCAGCCAAGAGTACGGCTTTGCGGGAGAATTCACCGGGGAGCTGTTTTTT
CASSQEYGFAGEFTGELFF
>.|TRBV9|.|TRBJ2-1
TGTGCCAGCAGCCCTCGTTTGGGGGGAAGGGGCGGCGATGAGCAGTTCTTC
CASSPRLGGRGGDEQFF
>.|TRBV27|TRBD1|TRBJ2-7
TGTGCCAGCAGCCCCCGGACAGGGAGAGTCTACGAGCAGTACTTC
CASSPRTGRVYEQYF
>.|TRBV28|.|TRBJ1-3
TGTGCCAGCAGTCACCGACAGGTTGGAAACACCATATATTTT
CASSHRQVGNTIYF
>.|TRBV5-1|.|TRBJ1-1
TGCGCCAGCAGCTTGAGTGCAGGGATGAACACTGAAGCTTTCTTT
CASSLSAGMNTEAFF
>.|TRBV5-1|.|TRBJ2-7
TGCGCCAGCAGCTTGTCGTCTGGGGCCAAGGACGAGCAGTACTTC
CASSLSSGAKDEQYF
>.|TRBV7-6|TRBD2|TRBJ2-3
TGTGCCAGCAGCTTAGGAATTAGCGGGACCCCAGATACGCAGTATTTT
CASSLGISGTPDTQYF
>.|TRBV28|.|TRBJ1-5
TGTGCCAGCACCACACAGGTTGGCAATCAGCCCCAGCATTTT
CASTTQVGNQPQHF